Here is one T cell receptor beta chain with its context. The target antigen is unknown. The data derive from a study of OX40 agonist ivuxolimab in advanced cancers. About the research overall: Patients with prior anti-PD-1, anti-PD-L1 or anti-CTLA-4 therapy were eligible; 40% to 45% had some.

Study-wide findings and caveats: Clones of CD4+ and CD8+ blood T cells grew by week 6 at doses of 0.1 to 3.0 mg/kg. Determination of antigen specificity was not performed for the expanded peripheral T cells.

Produced via immunoSEQ multiplex PCR; TCRdb's table is partial and in-frame only. Seen here are 70,000 to 95,000 clones, about 83% observed once, and the top ten hold roughly 0.77%. Germline lookup yields CDR1 MDHEN and CDR2 SYDVKM. The CDR3 runs to 14 residues. V was trimmed by 6 bases and J by 3 bases, leaving 14 bases between them. The investigators sampled blood at baseline, at cycle 4 day 1, and at cycle 7 day 1. The genes are TRBV28 and TRBJ1-1, with a weak D call TRBD1 (5 bases). This TCR was recovered from an adult with an advanced solid tumor such as melanoma, head and neck, liver or kidney cancer. The sequenced sample was CD4+ or CD8+ T cells sorted from blood, obtained in a trial of the OX40 agonist ivuxolimab. CDR3 amino acids: CASSPGIWYTEAFF. The CDR3 DNA follows: TGTGCCAGCAGCCCAGGGATCTGGTACACTGAAGCTTTCTTT.